These T cell receptor beta chains were read from a single sample in a study of blood T cell repertoires in COVID-19. Sequencing was performed with immunoSEQ multiplex PCR; in TCRdb, only in-frame clones are kept and a portion is missing. The sample shows about 170,000 clones, approximately 87% of them seen only once. Sequenced material: PBMCs or T cells enriched from blood (not recorded which). The receptors here all came from a woman aged 45-65 years who had recovered from COVID-19. The CDR3 runs from the conserved cysteine through the conserved F or W. The D gene is left open where the match is weak. Not every row has a clone size; where given, it reads once, few, many or a size class.

v_gene	abundance	d_gene	j_gene	CDR3aa	CDR3nt
TRBV19	once	TRBD1	TRBJ1-2	CASTYTGTGGDGYTF	TGTGCCAGTACCTATACCGGGACAGGGGGGGACGGCTACACCTTC
TRBV5-6	.	.	TRBJ1-1	CASRHRRGGTEAFF	TGTGCCAGCAGGCATCGGCGGGGTGGGACTGAAGCTTTCTTT
TRBV4-2	once	TRBD2	TRBJ2-3	CASSQGNSGGTDTQYF	TGTGCCAGCAGCCAAGGAAATAGCGGGGGCACAGATACGCAGTATTTT
TRBV5-1	.	TRBD2	TRBJ2-2	CASAPGLVITGELFF	TGCGCCAGCGCTCCGGGACTAGTGATCACCGGGGAGCTGTTTTTT
TRBV7-9	.	.	TRBJ1-4	CASSLVSGSTNEKLFF	TGTGCCAGCAGCTTAGTGTCGGGATCAACTAATGAAAAACTGTTTTTT
TRBV7-2	once	.	TRBJ1-5	CASSLGPGEPQHF	TGTGCCAGCAGCTTGGGCCCGGGGGAGCCCCAGCATTTT
TRBV5-6	.	.	TRBJ2-2	CASSLGWEPTGELFF	TGTGCCAGCAGCTTGGGCTGGGAGCCAACCGGGGAGCTGTTTTTT
TRBV15	.	.	TRBJ1-3	CATSARGSGNTIYF	TGTGCCACCAGCGCAAGGGGCTCTGGAAACACCATATATTTT
TRBV6-2/TRBV6-3	.	.	TRBJ2-5	CASSLLRGLQETQYF	TGTGCCAGCAGTCTGCTCCGCGGGCTCCAAGAGACCCAGTACTTC
TRBV6-4	.	.	TRBJ1-5	CATRGQLGTQHF	TGTGCCACCCGAGGACAGTTGGGGACCCAGCATTTT
TRBV7-8	few	TRBD1	TRBJ2-1	CASSTGTAYNEQFF	TGTGCCAGCAGCACTGGGACAGCCTACAATGAGCAGTTCTTC
TRBV2	few	TRBD1	TRBJ2-5	CAIREGAEGPKKTQYF	TGTGCCATCAGAGAGGGGGCTGAGGGGCCAAAGAAGACCCAGTACTTC
TRBV9	.	.	TRBJ1-2	CASSPQGYGYTF	TGTGCCAGCAGCCCGCAGGGATATGGCTACACCTTC
TRBV19	.	.	TRBJ2-4	CASSTRASGAKNIQYF	TGTGCCAGTAGTACCCGGGCCTCGGGGGCCAAAAACATTCAGTACTTC
TRBV7-2	few	TRBD2	TRBJ2-1	CASSFLAGGPDEQFF	TGTGCCAGCAGCTTCCTAGCGGGGGGGCCGGATGAGCAGTTCTTC
TRBV5-6	.	TRBD1	TRBJ1-4	CASSLLTGANEKLFF	TGTGCCAGCAGCCTACTGACAGGGGCTAATGAAAAACTGTTTTTT
TRBV5-4	.	TRBD1	TRBJ1-2	CASSLGQGDGYTF	TGTGCCAGCAGCTTGGGACAGGGGGATGGCTACACCTTC
TRBV15	few	.	TRBJ1-1	CATSREGSGRVAFF	TGTGCCACCAGCAGAGAAGGGTCGGGGAGGGTAGCTTTCTTT
TRBV5-4	.	.	TRBJ1-1	CASSLETGEAFF	TGTGCCAGCAGCTTAGAGACAGGAGAAGCTTTCTTT